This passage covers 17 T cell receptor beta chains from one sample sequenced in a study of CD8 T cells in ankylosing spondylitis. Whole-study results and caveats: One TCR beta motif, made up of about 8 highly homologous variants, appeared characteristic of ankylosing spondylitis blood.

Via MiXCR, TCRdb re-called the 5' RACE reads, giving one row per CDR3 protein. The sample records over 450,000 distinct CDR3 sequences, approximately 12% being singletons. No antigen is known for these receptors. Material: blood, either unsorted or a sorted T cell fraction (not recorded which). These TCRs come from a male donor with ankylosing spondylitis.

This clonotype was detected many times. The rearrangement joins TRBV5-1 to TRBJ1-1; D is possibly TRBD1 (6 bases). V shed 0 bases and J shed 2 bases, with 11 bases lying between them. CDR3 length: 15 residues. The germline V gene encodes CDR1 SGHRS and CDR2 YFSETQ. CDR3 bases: TGCGCCAGCAGCTTGGGCGGGGGCCGTAACACTGAAGCTTTCTTT. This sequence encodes CASSLGGGRNTEAFF. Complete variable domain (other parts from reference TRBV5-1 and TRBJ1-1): KAGVTQTPRYLIKTRGQQVTLSCSPISGHRSVSWYQQTPGQGLQFLFEYFSETQRNKGNFPGRFSGRQFSNSRSEMNVSTLELGDSALYLCASSLGGGRNTEAFFGQGTRLTVV.

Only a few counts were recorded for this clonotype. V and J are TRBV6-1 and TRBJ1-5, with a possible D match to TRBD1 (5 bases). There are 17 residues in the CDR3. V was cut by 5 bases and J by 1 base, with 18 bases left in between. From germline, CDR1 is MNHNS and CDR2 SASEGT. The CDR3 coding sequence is TGTGCCAGCAGTCCCCCGGGGGTGGGTGAGAGCAATCAGCCCCAGCATTTT. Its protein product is CASSPPGVGESNQPQHF.

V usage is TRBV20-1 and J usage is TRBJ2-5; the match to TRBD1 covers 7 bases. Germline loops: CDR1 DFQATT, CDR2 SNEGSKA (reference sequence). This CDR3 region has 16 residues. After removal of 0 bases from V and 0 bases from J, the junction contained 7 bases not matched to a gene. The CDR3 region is CSARDLQGWYQETQYF. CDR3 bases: TGCAGTGCTAGAGATTTACAGGGGTGGTACCAAGAGACCCAGTACTTC.

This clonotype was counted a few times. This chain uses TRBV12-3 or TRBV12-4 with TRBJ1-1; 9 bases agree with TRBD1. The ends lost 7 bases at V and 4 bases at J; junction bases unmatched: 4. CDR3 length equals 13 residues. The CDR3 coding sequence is TGTGCCAGCACCATGGGACAGGGCACTGAAGCTTTCTTT. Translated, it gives CASTMGQGTEAFF.

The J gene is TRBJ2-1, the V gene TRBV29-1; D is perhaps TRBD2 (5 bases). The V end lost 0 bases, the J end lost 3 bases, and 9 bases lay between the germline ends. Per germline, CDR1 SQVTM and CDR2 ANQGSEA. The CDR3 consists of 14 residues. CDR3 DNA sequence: TGCAGCGTTGAAGATGGGAGACGCTACAATGAGCAGTTCTTC. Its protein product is CSVEDGRRYNEQFF.

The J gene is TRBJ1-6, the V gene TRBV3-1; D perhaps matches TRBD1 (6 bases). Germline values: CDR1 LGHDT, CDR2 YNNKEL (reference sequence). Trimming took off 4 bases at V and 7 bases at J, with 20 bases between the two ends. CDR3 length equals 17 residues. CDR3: CASSLRGQSVLNSPLHF. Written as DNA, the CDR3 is TGTGCCAGCAGCCTCCGAGGACAGAGCGTCTTAAATTCACCCCTCCACTTT.

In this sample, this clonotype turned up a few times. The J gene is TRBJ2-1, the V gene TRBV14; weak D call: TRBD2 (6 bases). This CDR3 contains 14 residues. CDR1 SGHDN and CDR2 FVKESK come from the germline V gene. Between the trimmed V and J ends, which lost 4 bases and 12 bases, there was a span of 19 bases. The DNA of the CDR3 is TGTGCCAGCAGCCTACAAGGTTTGACGGGAGCGCAGTTCTTC. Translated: CASSLQGLTGAQFF.

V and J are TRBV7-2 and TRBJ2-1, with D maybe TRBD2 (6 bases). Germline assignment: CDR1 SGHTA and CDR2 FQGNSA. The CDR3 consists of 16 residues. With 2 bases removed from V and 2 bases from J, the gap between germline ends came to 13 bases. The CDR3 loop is CASSLNPGGAYNEQFF. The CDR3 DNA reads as TGTGCCAGCAGCTTAAATCCTGGAGGGGCCTACAATGAGCAGTTCTTC.

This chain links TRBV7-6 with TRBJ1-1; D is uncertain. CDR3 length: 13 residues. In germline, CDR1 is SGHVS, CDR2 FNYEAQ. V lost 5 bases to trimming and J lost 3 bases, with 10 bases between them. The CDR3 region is CASSPLRDTEAFF. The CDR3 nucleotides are TGTGCCAGCAGCCCCCTGAGGGACACTGAAGCTTTCTTT.

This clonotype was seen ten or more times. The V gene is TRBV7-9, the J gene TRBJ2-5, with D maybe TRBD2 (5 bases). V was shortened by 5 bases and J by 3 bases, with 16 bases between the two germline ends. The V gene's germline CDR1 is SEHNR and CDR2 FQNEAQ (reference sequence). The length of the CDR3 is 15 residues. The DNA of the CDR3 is TGTGCCAGCAGCCGAGGGTCGTCCGGGAAAGAGACCCAGTACTTC. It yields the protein CASSRGSSGKETQYF.

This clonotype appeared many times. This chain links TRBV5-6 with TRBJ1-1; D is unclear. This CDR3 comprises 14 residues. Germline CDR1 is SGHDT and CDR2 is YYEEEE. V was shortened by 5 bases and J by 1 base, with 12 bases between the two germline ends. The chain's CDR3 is CASSLGRRNTEAFF. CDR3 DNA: TGTGCCAGCAGTCTTGGCAGGAGGAACACTGAAGCTTTCTTT.

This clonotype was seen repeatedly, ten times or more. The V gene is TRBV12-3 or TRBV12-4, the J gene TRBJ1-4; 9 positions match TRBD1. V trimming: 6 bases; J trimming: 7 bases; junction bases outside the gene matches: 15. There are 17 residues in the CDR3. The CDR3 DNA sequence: TGTGCCAGCAGCTATACGTTTTCGGGACAGGGCCCTGAAAAACTGTTTTTT. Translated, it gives CASSYTFSGQGPEKLFF.

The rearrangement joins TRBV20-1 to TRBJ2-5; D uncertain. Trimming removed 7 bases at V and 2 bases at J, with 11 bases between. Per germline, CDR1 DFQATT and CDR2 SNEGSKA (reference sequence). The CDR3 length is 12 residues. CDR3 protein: CSVPSRQETQYF. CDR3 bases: TGCAGTGTCCCAAGCCGGCAAGAGACCCAGTACTTC.

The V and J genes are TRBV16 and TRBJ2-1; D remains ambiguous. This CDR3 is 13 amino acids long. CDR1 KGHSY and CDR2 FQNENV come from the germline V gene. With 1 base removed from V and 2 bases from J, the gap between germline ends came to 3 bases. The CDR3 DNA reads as TGTGCCAGCAGCCAATACACCTACAATGAGCAGTTCTTC. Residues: CASSQYTYNEQFF.

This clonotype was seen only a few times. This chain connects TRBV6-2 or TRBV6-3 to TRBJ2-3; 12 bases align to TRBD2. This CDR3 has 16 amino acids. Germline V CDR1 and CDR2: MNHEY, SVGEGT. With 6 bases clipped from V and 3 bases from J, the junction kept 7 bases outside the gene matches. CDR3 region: CASRLPTSGRTDTQYF. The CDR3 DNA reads TGTGCCAGCAGACTCCCGACTAGCGGGAGAACAGATACGCAGTATTTT.

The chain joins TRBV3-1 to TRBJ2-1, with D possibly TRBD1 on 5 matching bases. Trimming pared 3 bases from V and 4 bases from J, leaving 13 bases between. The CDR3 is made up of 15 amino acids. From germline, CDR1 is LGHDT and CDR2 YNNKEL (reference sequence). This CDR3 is CASSQDLDTYNEQFF. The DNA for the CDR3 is TGTGCCAGCAGCCAGGATTTGGACACGTACAATGAGCAGTTCTTC.

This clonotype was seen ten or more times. The CDR3 DNA sequence: TGTGCCAGCAGTCGACGAAATCCCGATACGCAGTATTTT. Its protein is CASSRRNPDTQYF. The V gene is TRBV7-2, the J gene TRBJ2-3; D call uncertain. Looked up from germline, CDR1 is SGHTA and CDR2 is FQGNSA. This CDR3 has 13 amino acids. Trimming left V 6 bases short and J 6 bases short, with 13 bases between.